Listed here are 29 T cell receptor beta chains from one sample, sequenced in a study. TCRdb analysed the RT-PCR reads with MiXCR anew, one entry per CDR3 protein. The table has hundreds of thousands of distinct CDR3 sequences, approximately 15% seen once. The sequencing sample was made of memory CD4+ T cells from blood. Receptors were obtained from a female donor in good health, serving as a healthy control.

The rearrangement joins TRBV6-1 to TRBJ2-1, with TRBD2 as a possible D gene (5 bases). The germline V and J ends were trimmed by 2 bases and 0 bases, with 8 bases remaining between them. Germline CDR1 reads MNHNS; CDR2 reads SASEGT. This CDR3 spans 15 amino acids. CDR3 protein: CASSERESSYNEQFF. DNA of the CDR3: TGTGCCAGCAGTGAAAGGGAGAGCTCCTACAATGAGCAGTTCTTC.

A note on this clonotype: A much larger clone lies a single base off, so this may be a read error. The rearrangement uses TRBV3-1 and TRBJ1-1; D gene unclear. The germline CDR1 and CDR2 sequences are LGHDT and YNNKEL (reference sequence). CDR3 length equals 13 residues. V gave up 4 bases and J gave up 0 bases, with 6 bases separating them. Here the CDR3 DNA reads TGTGCCAGCAGCCGAAGGGTGAACACTGAAGCTTTCTTT. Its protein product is CASSRRVNTEAFF.

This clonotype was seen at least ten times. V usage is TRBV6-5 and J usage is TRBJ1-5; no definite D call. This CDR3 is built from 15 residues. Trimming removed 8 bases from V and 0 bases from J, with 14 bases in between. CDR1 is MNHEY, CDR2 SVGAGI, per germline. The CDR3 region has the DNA TGTGCCAGCGGTCTTCAGCCGGATAGCAATCAGCCCCAGCATTTT. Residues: CASGLQPDSNQPQHF.

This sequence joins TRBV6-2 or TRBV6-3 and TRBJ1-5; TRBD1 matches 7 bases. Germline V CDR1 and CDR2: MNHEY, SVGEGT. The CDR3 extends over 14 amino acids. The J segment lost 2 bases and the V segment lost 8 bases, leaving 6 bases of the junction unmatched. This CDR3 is CASLQGGGNQPQHF. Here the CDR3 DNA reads TGTGCCAGCCTCCAGGGGGGGGGCAATCAGCCCCAGCATTTT.

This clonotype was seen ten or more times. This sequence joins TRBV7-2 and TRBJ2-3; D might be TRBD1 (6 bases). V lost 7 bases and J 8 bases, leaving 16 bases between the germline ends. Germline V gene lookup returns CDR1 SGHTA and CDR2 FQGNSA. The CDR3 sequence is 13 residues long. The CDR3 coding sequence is TGTGCCAGCACCGCGGTACAGGGCGGTACGCAGTATTTT. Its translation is CASTAVQGGTQYF. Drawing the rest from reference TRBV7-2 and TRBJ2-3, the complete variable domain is GAGVSQSPSNKVTEKGKDVELRCDPISGHTALYWYRQSLGQGLEFLIYFQGNSAPDKSGLPSDRFSAERTGGSVSTLTIQRTQQEDSAVYLCASTAVQGGTQYFGPGTRLTVL.

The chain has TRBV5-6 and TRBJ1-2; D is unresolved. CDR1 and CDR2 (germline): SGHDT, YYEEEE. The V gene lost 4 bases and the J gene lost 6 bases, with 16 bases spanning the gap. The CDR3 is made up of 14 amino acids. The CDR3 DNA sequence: TGTGCCAGCAGCCGACCCAGCGGGCTCGATGGCTACACCTTC. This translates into CASSRPSGLDGYTF.

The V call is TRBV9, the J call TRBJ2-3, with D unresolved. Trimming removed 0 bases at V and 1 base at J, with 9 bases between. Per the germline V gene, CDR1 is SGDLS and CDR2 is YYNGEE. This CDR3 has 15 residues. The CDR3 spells CASSVGMKGTDTQYF. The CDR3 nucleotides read TGTGCCAGCAGCGTAGGAATGAAGGGCACAGATACGCAGTATTTT.

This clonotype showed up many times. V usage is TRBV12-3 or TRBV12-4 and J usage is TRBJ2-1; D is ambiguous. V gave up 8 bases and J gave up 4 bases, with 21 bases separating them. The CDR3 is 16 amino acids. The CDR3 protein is CASGKLTGLDYNEQFF. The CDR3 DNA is TGTGCCAGCGGAAAGCTGACCGGGCTGGATTACAATGAGCAGTTCTTC.

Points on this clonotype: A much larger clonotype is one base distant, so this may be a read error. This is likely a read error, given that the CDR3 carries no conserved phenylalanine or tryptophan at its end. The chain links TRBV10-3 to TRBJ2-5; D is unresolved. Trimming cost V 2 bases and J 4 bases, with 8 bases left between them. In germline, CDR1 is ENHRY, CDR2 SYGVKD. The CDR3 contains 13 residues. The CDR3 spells CAISEEIPETQYI. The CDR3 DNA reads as TGTGCCATCAGTGAGGAAATTCCAGAGACCCAGTACATC.

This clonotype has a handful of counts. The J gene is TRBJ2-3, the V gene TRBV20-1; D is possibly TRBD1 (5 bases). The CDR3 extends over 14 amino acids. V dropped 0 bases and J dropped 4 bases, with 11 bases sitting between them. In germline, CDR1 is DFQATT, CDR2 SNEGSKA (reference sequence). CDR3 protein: CSARDARGPDTQYF. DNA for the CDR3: TGCAGTGCTAGAGATGCAAGGGGCCCAGATACGCAGTATTTT.

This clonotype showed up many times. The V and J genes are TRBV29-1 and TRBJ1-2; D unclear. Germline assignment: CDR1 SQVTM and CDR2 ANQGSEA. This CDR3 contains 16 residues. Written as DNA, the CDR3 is TGCAGTGCGGCACCGGGCTCAACTCCCTCGTTATATGGCTACACCTTC. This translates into CSAAPGSTPSLYGYTF. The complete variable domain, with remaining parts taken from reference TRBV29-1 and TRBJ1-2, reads SAVISQKPSRDICQRGTSLTIQCQVDSQVTMMFWYRQQPGQSLTLIATANQGSEATYESGFVIDKFPISRPNLTFSTLTVSNMSPEDSSIYLCSAAPGSTPSLYGYTFGSGTRLTVV.

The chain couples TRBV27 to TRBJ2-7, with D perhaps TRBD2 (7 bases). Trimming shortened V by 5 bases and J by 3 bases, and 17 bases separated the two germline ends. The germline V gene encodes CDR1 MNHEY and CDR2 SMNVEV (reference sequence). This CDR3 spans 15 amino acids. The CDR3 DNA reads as TGTGCCAGCAGTAGCAGACTCGGGGGGCACTACGAGCAGTACTTC. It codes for CASSSRLGGHYEQYF.

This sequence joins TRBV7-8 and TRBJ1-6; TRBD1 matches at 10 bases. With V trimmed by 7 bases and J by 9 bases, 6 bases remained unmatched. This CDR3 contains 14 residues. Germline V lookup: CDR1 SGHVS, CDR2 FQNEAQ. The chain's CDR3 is CASMRQGAGSPLHF. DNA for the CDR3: TGTGCCAGCATGCGACAGGGGGCGGGTTCACCCCTCCACTTT.

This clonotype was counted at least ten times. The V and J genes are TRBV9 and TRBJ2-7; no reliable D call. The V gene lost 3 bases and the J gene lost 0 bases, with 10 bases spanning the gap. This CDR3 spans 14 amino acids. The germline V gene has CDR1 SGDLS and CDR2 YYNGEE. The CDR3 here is CASSASRISYEQYF. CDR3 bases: TGTGCCAGCAGCGCCTCGCGGATCTCCTACGAGCAGTACTTC.

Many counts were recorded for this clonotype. In DNA, the CDR3 is TGCAGTGCTGAACAAGAAATAAGCGGGAACTACGAGCAGTACTTC. This codes for CSAEQEISGNYEQYF. This rearrangement joins TRBV20-1 to TRBJ2-7, with 7 bases aligning to TRBD2. V was pared by 5 bases and J by 3 bases, with 13 bases of the junction left unmatched. The germline V gene encodes CDR1 DFQATT and CDR2 SNEGSKA (reference sequence). The CDR3 sequence is 15 residues long.

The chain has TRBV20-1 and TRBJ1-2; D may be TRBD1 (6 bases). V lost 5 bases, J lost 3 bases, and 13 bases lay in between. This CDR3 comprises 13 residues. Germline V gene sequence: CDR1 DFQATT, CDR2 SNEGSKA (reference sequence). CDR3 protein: CSAGGGQYYGYTF. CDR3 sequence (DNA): TGCAGTGCTGGGGGAGGACAGTACTATGGCTACACCTTC.

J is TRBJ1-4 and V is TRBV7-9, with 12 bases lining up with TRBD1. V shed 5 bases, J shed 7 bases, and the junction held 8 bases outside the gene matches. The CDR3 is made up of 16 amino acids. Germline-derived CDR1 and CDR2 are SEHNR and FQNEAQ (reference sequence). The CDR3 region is CASSRDRGPDGEKLFF. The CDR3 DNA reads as TGTGCCAGCAGCCGGGACAGGGGGCCCGATGGTGAAAAACTGTTTTTT.

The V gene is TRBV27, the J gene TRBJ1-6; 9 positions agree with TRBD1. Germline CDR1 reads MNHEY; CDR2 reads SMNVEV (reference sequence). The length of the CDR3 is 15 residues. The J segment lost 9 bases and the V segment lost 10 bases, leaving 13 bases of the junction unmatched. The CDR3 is CATPGTGLKGSPLHF. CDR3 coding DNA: TGTGCCACCCCCGGGACAGGGCTGAAAGGTTCACCCCTCCACTTT.

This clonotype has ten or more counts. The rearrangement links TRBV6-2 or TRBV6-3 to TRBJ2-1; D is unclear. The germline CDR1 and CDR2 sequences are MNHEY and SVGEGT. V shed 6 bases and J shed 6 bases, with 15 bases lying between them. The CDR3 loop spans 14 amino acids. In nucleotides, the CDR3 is TGTGCCAGCAGCACCTGGGCCCCGGGCAATGAGCAGTTCTTC. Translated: CASSTWAPGNEQFF.

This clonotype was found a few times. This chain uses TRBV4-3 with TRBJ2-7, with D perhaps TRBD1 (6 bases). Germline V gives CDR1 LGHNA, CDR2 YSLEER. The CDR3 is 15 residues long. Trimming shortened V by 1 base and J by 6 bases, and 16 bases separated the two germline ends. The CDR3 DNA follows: TGCGCCAGCAGCCAAGGCGGTCCAGGGGTTGGCGAGCAGTACTTC. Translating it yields CASSQGGPGVGEQYF.

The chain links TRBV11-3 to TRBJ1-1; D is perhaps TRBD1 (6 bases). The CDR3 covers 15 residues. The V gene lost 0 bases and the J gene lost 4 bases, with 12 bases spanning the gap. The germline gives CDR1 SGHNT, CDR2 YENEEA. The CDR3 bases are TGTGCCAGCAGCTTAGATGGACAGTCGGGCACTGAAGCTTTCTTT. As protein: CASSLDGQSGTEAFF.

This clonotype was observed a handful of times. This chain's CDR3 is CASSHHRGLTDTQYF. For the CDR3, the DNA is TGTGCCAGCAGTCACCACAGGGGCCTCACAGATACGCAGTATTTT. The chain couples TRBV13 to TRBJ2-3; 7 nucleotides match TRBD1. After removal of 6 bases from V and 2 bases from J, the junction contained 8 bases not matched to a gene. Germline loops: CDR1 PRHDT, CDR2 FYEKMQ (reference sequence). The CDR3 sequence is 15 residues long.

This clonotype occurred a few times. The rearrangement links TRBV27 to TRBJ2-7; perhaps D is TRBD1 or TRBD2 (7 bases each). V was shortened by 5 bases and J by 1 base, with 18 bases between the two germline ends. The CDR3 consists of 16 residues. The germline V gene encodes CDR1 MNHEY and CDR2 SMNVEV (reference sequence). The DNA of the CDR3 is TGTGCCAGCAGTCCCAGGGGGGGGCGAGTGTCCTACGAGCAGTACTTC. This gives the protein CASSPRGGRVSYEQYF.

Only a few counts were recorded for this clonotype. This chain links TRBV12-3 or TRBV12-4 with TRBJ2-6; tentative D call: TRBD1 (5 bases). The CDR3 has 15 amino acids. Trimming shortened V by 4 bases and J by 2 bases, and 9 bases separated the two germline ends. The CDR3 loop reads CASSSDIAGANVLTF. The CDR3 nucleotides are TGTGCCAGCAGTTCGGACATAGCTGGGGCCAACGTCCTGACTTTC.

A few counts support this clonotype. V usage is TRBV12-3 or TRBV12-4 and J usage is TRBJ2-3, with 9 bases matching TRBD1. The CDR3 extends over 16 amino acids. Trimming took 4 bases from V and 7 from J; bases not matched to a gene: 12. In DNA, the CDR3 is TGTGCCAGCAGTTCCCAGGCGGGACAGGGAACCAATACGCAGTATTTT. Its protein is CASSSQAGQGTNTQYF.

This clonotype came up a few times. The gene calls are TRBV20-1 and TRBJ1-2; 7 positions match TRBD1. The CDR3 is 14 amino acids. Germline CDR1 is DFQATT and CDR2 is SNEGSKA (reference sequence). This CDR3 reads CGGTGTAKVSGYTF. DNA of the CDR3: TGCGGGGGAACCGGGACAGCGAAGGTCAGTGGCTACACCTTC.

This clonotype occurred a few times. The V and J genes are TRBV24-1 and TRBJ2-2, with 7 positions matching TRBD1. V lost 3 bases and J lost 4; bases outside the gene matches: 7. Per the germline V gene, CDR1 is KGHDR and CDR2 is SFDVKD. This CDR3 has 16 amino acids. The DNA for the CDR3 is TGTGCCACCAGTGATAGCACAGGGGTTAGCACCGGGGAGCTGTTTTTT. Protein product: CATSDSTGVSTGELFF.

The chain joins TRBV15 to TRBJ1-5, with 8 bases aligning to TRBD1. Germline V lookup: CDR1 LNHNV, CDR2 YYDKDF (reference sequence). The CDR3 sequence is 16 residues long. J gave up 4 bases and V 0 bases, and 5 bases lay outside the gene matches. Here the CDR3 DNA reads TGTGCCACCAGCAGAGAAATGACAGGGGATAATCAGCCCCAGCATTTT. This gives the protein CATSREMTGDNQPQHF.

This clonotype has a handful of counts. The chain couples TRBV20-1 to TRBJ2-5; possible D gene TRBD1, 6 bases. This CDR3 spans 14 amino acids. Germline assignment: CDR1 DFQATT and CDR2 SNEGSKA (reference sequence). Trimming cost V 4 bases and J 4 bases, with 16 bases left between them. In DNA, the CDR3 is TGCAGTGCTACCAATCGTCTAGGGGGAGAGACCCAGTACTTC. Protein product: CSATNRLGGETQYF.